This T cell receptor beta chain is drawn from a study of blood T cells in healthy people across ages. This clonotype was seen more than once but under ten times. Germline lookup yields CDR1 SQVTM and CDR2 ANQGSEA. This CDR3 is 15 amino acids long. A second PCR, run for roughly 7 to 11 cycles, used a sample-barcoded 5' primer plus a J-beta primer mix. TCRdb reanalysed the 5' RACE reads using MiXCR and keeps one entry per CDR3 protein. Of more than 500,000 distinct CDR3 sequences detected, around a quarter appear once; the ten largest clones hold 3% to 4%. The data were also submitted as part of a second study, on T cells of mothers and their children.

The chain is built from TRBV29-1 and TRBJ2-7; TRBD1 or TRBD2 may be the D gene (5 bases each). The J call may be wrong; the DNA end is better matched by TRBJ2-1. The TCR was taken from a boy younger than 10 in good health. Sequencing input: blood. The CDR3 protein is CSVDGTAVRDNEQFF. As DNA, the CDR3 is TGCAGCGTAGACGGGACGGCGGTAAGGGACAATGAGCAGTTCTTC.